What follows is one T cell receptor beta chain and its context. Antigen unknown. It was across several immunoSEQ plates that each subset's genomic DNA was evenly split. Produced via immunoSEQ multiplex PCR; TCRdb's table is partial and in-frame only. Counted here are 2 million to 3 million clones, 80% to 95% occurring once; the ten biggest clones make up roughly 0.36%. The record originates from a study of shared clonotypes between healthy human individuals. Study findings and constraints: Sample collection involved blood only; tissue repertoires are likely different. Clonotype sharing across a handful of donors was observed for about 5.5% of naive CD4 clonotypes. Larger estimated richness was generally seen in naive subsets than in memory subsets.

Germline lookup yields CDR1 SGHDT and CDR2 YYEEEE. V lost 1 base, J lost 3 bases, and 19 bases lay in between. CDR3 length: 17 amino acids. V is TRBV5-6 and J is TRBJ1-1, with D possibly being TRBD1 (5 bases). The sample consisted of naive CD4+ T cells from PBMCs. The subset is: CD45RA+ positively selected. This receptor was identified in a man aged 18 to 29 in good health. Some clones in this sample may be carry-over from other donors' samples. The CDR3 DNA reads as TGTGCCAGCAGCTTGCCGGGACTTACCGTAAGGGACACTGAAGCTTTCTTT. It specifies CASSLPGLTVRDTEAFF.